These 15 T cell receptor beta chains were sequenced from one sample in a study of graft-versus-host responses after intestinal transplantation. These receptors' targets are unknown. The repertoire was sequenced with immunoSEQ multiplex PCR; TCRdb's copy has only in-frame clones and lacks some. The table lists under 140,000 clones, 80% to 95% of them singletons. This specimen was unstimulated CD8+ T cells sorted from spleen or lymph node cells, taken before intestinal transplant. The receptor set was obtained from a human donor who received an intestinal transplant.

The V call is TRBV7-3, the J call TRBJ2-1; TRBD2 is a possible D gene (5 bases). CDR1 is SGHTA, CDR2 FQGTGA, per germline. V shed 4 bases and J shed 8 bases, with 18 bases lying between them. The CDR3 runs 15 residues. CDR3 in amino acids: CASSSRPEGPDEQFF. The CDR3 coding sequence is TGTGCCAGCAGCTCCCGCCCTGAGGGCCCGGATGAGCAGTTCTTC.

This chain uses TRBV6-5 with TRBJ1-1, with D perhaps matching TRBD1 (6 bases). Per the germline V gene, CDR1 is MNHEY and CDR2 is SVGAGI. V was trimmed by 2 bases and J by 3 bases, leaving 10 bases between them. The CDR3 runs 14 residues. CDR3 sequence: CASSYGGADTEAFF. DNA of the CDR3: TGTGCCAGCAGTTACGGGGGGGCGGACACTGAAGCTTTCTTT.

Notes on this clone: A junction boundary mismatches the germline segment, possibly from a read error. The J gene is TRBJ2-6, the V gene TRBV5-6; no clear D. The V gene's germline CDR1 is SGHDT and CDR2 YYEEEE. This CDR3 is 12 amino acids long. CDR3 DNA: TGTGCCAGCAGCCCTGGAGCCAACGTCCTGACTTTC. Encoded protein: CASSPGANVLTF.

The chain joins TRBV5-7 to TRBJ2-5; D possibly corresponds to TRBD2 (5 bases). TRBV5-7 is an ORF; its function is uncertain. The germline V and J ends were trimmed by 1 base and 4 bases, with 8 bases remaining between them. This CDR3 comprises 13 residues. Here the CDR3 reads CASSLSSGETQYF. The CDR3 nucleotides read TGTGCCAGCAGCTTGTCCAGCGGAGAGACCCAGTACTTC.

V and J are TRBV7-9 and TRBJ2-3, with 7 bases lining up with TRBD2. V lost 5 bases and J lost 0; bases outside the gene matches: 11. The CDR3 loop spans 17 amino acids. Germline values: CDR1 SEHNR, CDR2 FQNEAQ (reference sequence). CDR3: CASSTKYSGTSTDTQYF. Here the CDR3 DNA reads TGTGCCAGCAGCACTAAATACAGCGGGACCAGCACAGATACGCAGTATTTT.

The V gene is TRBV29-1, the J gene TRBJ2-7; a possible D gene is TRBD2 (6 bases). The CDR3 is 12 residues long. CDR1 is SQVTM and CDR2 is ANQGSEA in the germline V gene. V dropped 6 bases and J dropped 0 bases, with 9 bases sitting between them. CDR3 bases: TGCAGCGTCCTGGGGGGCTCCTACGAGCAGTACTTC. It codes for CSVLGGSYEQYF.

The chain is built from TRBV7-2 and TRBJ2-1; 7 bases align to TRBD2. CDR1 and CDR2 from the germline V gene are SGHTA and FQGNSA. Unmatched junction bases numbered 5, after V lost 4 bases and J lost 2 bases. The CDR3 consists of 15 residues. CDR3 in DNA: TGTGCCAGCAGCTACTCAGCGGGAACCTACAATGAGCAGTTCTTC. Translating it yields CASSYSAGTYNEQFF.

This clone was recorded a few times. J is TRBJ2-7 and V is TRBV28, with 14 nucleotides matching TRBD2. This CDR3 spans 16 amino acids. Per germline, CDR1 MDHEN and CDR2 SYDVKM. V shed 6 bases, J shed 1 base, and the junction held 5 bases outside the gene matches. The CDR3 DNA reads as TGTGCCAGCAGCGGACTAGCGGGAGGAGTATCCTACGAGCAGTACTTC. Translated: CASSGLAGGVSYEQYF.

The gene calls are TRBV27 and TRBJ2-1; 9 bases are shared with TRBD2. The germline V gene has CDR1 MNHEY and CDR2 SMNVEV (reference sequence). With V trimmed by 7 bases and J by 3 bases, 4 bases remained unmatched. The CDR3 sequence is 14 residues long. CDR3 loop: CASIAGANYNEQFF. In DNA, the CDR3 is TGTGCCAGCATAGCGGGGGCAAACTACAATGAGCAGTTCTTC.

This sequence joins TRBV11-1 and TRBJ2-1, with TRBD1 identical over 9 bases. J lost 3 bases, V lost 5 bases, and 8 bases had no gene match. The CDR3 extends over 16 amino acids. Germline V gene sequence: CDR1 SGHAT, CDR2 FQDESV (reference sequence). The CDR3 reads CASSRRGDRVYNEQFF. For the CDR3, the DNA is TGTGCCAGCAGCCGAAGAGGGGACAGGGTCTACAATGAGCAGTTCTTC.

CDR3 nucleotide sequence: TGCGCCAGCAGCCCCACTAGACAGGGGCCCTACGAGCAGTACTTC. Encoded protein: CASSPTRQGPYEQYF. The chain combines TRBV5-1 with TRBJ2-7; 8 nucleotides align to TRBD1. The trim removed 4 bases at V and 2 bases at J, leaving 8 bases unmatched. The CDR3 consists of 15 residues. CDR1 is SGHRS and CDR2 is YFSETQ in the germline V gene. The full variable domain, its missing parts supplied by reference TRBV5-1 and TRBJ2-7, is KAGVTQTPRYLIKTRGQQVTLSCSPISGHRSVSWYQQTPGQGLQFLFEYFSETQRNKGNFPGRFSGRQFSNSRSEMNVSTLELGDSALYLCASSPTRQGPYEQYFGPGTRLTVT.

The chain couples TRBV27 to TRBJ2-5; 9 nucleotides line up with TRBD1. The V gene's germline CDR1 is MNHEY and CDR2 SMNVEV (reference sequence). V was pared by 6 bases and J by 2 bases, with 4 bases of the junction left unmatched. The length of the CDR3 is 14 residues. CDR3 DNA: TGTGCCAGCAGAACAGGGGGCCCGCAAGAGACCCAGTACTTC. This gives the protein CASRTGGPQETQYF.

This clone was counted once. The chain employs TRBV27 and TRBJ2-5, with TRBD2 matching over 13 bases. CDR1 and CDR2 from the germline V gene are MNHEY and SMNVEV (reference sequence). Trimming cost V 1 base and J 5 bases; bases outside gene matches: 10. There are 18 residues in the CDR3. The CDR3 reads CASSLLPPTSGRKETQYF. In DNA form, the CDR3 reads TGTGCCAGCAGTTTATTGCCGCCGACTAGCGGGAGGAAGGAGACCCAGTACTTC.

The rearrangement links TRBV7-6 to TRBJ1-1; no definite D call. The CDR3 is 16 residues long. Trimming removed 1 base at V and 0 bases at J, with 12 bases between. Germline-derived CDR1 and CDR2 are SGHVS and FNYEAQ. The CDR3 nucleotides read TGTGCCAGCAGCTTAGGTGACAAACCCTTGAACACTGAAGCTTTCTTT. Its protein is CASSLGDKPLNTEAFF.

The chain uses TRBV27 and TRBJ2-2; D remains ambiguous. Trimming took off 5 bases at V and 6 bases at J, with 10 bases between the two ends. Germline V gives CDR1 MNHEY, CDR2 SMNVEV (reference sequence). This CDR3 contains 13 residues. The CDR3 DNA sequence: TGTGCCAGCAGTCTCGGCTGGCCCGGGGAGCTGTTTTTT. It encodes CASSLGWPGELFF.